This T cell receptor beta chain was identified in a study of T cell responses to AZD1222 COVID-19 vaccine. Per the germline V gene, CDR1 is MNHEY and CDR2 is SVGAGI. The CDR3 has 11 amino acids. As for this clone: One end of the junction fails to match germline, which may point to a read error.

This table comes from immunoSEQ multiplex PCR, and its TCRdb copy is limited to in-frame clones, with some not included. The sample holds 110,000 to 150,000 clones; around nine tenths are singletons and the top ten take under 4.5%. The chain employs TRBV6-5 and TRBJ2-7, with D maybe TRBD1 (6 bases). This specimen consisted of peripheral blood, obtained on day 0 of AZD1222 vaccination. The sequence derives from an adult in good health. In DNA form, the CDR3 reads TGTGCCAGCTTAGGGGGAGCAAGGGGACACTTC. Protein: CASLGGARGHF.